One T cell receptor beta chain is described in this entry. What it recognizes is unknown. These data originate in a study of PD-1 blockade in classical Hodgkin lymphoma. General study results and limits: The CD4+ diversity rise by C4D1 was clearest in complete responders. The causes of the repertoire differences, possibly disease activity or prior therapy, remain undefined. Newly diagnosed patients had baseline TCR diversity that was reportedly lower than that of healthy donors. Baseline diversity was lower in partial responders and progressors than complete responders.

TCRdb's copy holds only in-frame clones and misses some; the assay was immunoSEQ multiplex PCR. The table has some 23,000 clones, about 80% seen once. All trial patients relapsed after autologous stem cell transplantation. CDR1 SGHRS and CDR2 YFSETQ come from the germline V gene. The CDR3 has 15 amino acids. Deletions cut 3 bases from V and 3 bases from J, with 13 bases between. The rearrangement joins TRBV5-1 to TRBJ2-1; perhaps TRBD1 as D (6 bases). This specimen was peripheral blood mononuclear cells (PBMCs), taken before the second cycle of nivolumab. The clonotype comes from a human donor with classical Hodgkin lymphoma. The CDR3 sequence: CASSSRDTYYNEQFF. For the CDR3, the DNA is TGCGCCAGCAGCTCCCGGGACACCTACTACAATGAGCAGTTCTTC.